The present T cell receptor (beta chain) was sequenced within a study of OX40 agonist ivuxolimab in advanced cancers. Overall study: Ivuxolimab, an antibody that agonizes OX40 (CD134), was administered to the patients. The group had a mean age of around 60 years, ranged from about 20 to 79, and was 80% to 85% male.

The CDR3 is 18 amino acids. CDR1 and CDR2 from the germline V gene are SGHDN and FVKESK. The V and J ends lost 2 bases and 5 bases, in that order; junction bases with no gene match: 6. As to this clone: Its antigen remains unknown.

The assay was immunoSEQ multiplex PCR, and TCRdb's table has in-frame clones only and misses some. The sample shows some 35,000 clones, roughly 80% of them seen only once. Study-wide points: The mean number of expanded clones was higher in CD8+ T cells than in CD4+. At 0.1 to 3.0 mg/kg, CD4+ and CD8+ blood T cells expanded clonally by week 6.

The chain couples TRBV14 to TRBJ2-1, with 16 bases fitting TRBD2. The clonotype comes from an adult with an advanced solid tumor such as melanoma, head and neck, liver or kidney cancer. This sample comprised CD4+ or CD8+ T cells sorted from blood, obtained in a trial of the OX40 agonist ivuxolimab. CDR3 amino acids: CASSQPGLAGGSDNEQFF. The CDR3 region has the DNA TGTGCCAGCAGCCAACCGGGACTAGCGGGAGGGTCCGACAATGAGCAGTTCTTC.